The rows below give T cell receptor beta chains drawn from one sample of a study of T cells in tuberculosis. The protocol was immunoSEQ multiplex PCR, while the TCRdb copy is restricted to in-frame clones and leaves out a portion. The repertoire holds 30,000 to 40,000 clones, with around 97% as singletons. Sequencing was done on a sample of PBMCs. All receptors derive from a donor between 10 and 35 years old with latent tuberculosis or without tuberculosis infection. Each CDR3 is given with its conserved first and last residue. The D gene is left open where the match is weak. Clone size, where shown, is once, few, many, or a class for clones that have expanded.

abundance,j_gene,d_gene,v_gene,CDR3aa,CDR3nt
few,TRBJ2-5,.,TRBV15,CATSRVAGQETQYF,TGTGCCACCAGCAGAGTTGCGGGACAAGAGACCCAGTACTTC
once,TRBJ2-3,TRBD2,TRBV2,CAKGSGGHTDTQYF,TGTGCCAAGGGGAGCGGGGGCCACACAGATACGCAGTATTTT
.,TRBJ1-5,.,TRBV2,CASRDPTGQPQHF,TGTGCCAGCAGGGACCCGACGGGACAGCCCCAGCATTTT
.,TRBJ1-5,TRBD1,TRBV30,CAWSYNVQGANQPQHF,TGTGCCTGGAGCTATAACGTCCAGGGGGCTAATCAGCCCCAGCATTTT
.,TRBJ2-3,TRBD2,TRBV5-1,CASSLVGVAGADTQYF,TGCGCCAGCAGCTTGGTAGGAGTAGCGGGAGCAGATACGCAGTATTTT
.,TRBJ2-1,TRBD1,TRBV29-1,CSVEGRGINEQFF,TGCAGCGTTGAAGGCAGGGGGATAAATGAGCAGTTCTTC
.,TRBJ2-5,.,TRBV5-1,CASSSTRAGKETQYF,TGCGCCAGCAGCTCTACCCGCGCGGGGAAAGAGACCCAGTACTTC
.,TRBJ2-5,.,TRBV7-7,CASSLGGGRAQETQYF,TGTGCCAGCAGCTTAGGAGGAGGTAGGGCCCAAGAGACCCAGTACTTC
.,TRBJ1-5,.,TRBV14,CASSHIKGRGGQPQHF,TGTGCCAGCAGCCACATCAAGGGTAGGGGTGGACAGCCCCAGCATTTT
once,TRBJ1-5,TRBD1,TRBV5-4,CASSTGRDREKISNQPQHF,TGTGCCAGTAGCACAGGTCGGGACAGGGAAAAAATTAGCAATCAGCCCCAGCATTTT
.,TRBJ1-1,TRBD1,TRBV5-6,CASSLYRGSMGAFF,TGTGCCAGCAGCTTGTACAGGGGGTCGATGGGCGCTTTCTTT
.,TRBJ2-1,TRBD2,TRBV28,CASLTVAGTLDEQFF,TGTGCCAGCCTTACTGTAGCGGGAACTCTGGATGAGCAGTTCTTC
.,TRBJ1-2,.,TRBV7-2,CASSLGVANYGYTF,TGTGCCAGCAGCTTAGGAGTGGCTAACTATGGCTACACCTTC
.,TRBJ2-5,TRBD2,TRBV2,CASSEEAGGRVETQYF,TGTGCCAGCAGTGAAGAGGCTGGCGGGAGGGTGGAGACCCAGTACTTC
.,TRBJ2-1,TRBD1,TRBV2,CAGTGMGSYNEQFF,TGTGCCGGGACAGGGATGGGATCCTACAATGAGCAGTTCTTC
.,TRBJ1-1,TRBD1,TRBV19,CASSRTRDRGRVTEAFF,TGTGCCAGTAGTAGAACCCGGGACAGGGGGCGCGTCACTGAAGCTTTCTTT
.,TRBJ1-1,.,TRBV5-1,CASSAVFGNTEAFF,TGCGCCAGCAGCGCGGTGTTCGGGAACACTGAAGCTTTCTTT
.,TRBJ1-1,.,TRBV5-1,CASSLSQGNTEAFF,TGCGCCAGCAGCCTCAGCCAGGGTAACACTGAAGCTTTCTTT
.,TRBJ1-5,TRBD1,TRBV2,CASSRAGTGDPQHF,TGTGCCAGCAGTCGGGCTGGGACAGGGGATCCCCAGCATTTT
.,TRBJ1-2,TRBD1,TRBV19,CASSMWVGGTYGYTF,TGTGCCAGTAGTATGTGGGTAGGGGGCACCTATGGCTACACCTTC